This T cell receptor (beta chain) comes out of a study of memory CD4+ T cells and cytomegalovirus serostatus. Single viable CD3+CD4+CD8-CD45RO+ cells were sorted as the memory CD4+ T cells. Repertoires were generated with immunoSEQ multiplex PCR, while TCRdb's copy carries only in-frame clones and drops some. The data show tens of thousands of clones, more than 75% seen once. CDR1 and CDR2 from the germline V gene are SGHNT and YENEEA. V was shortened by 1 base and J by 6 bases, with 9 bases between the two germline ends. The CDR3 loop spans 13 amino acids. This chain uses TRBV11-3 with TRBJ1-1; D gene uncertain. What was sequenced was memory CD4+ T cells from blood. The sequence was obtained from an adult in good health and CMV-seronegative. The CDR3 sequence: CASSLGSRAEAFF. CDR3 in DNA: TGTGCCAGCAGCTTAGGGAGCCGGGCTGAAGCTTTCTTT.